This TCR beta chain was captured by sequencing in a study of blood T cell repertoires in COVID-19. Study overall: Nucleic acid was either cDNA or gDNA, and it came from T cells, B-cell-depleted T cells, or PBMCs.

Germline V gene sequence: CDR1 SGHKS, CDR2 YYEKEE (reference sequence). The CDR3 has 15 residues. V dropped 4 bases and J dropped 5; count of bases not matched to a gene: 7. Produced via immunoSEQ multiplex PCR; TCRdb's table is partial and in-frame only. The profile shows a few hundred thousand clones, about 83% of them singletons. This receptor was obtained from a middle-aged woman who had recovered from COVID-19. This chain links TRBV5-5 with TRBJ1-5, with 9 bases lining up with TRBD1. The sample consisted of PBMCs or T cells enriched from blood (not recorded which). The CDR3 sequence is CASSPGTGIYQPQHF. CDR3 bases: TGTGCCAGCAGCCCCGGGACAGGGATTTATCAGCCCCAGCATTTT.